A single sample is the source of the 3 T cell receptor beta chains below, sequenced in a study of CD8 T cells in Susac syndrome. Reverse transcription of about 0.45 to 1 ug RNA used random hexamers. TCRdb called the immunoSEQ multiplex PCR reads again in MiXCR, with one record for every CDR3 protein. Of 330,000 or so distinct CDR3 sequences listed, 85% are singletons. Sequencing input: CD8+ T cells from PBMCs. These receptors all come from a human donor with multiple sclerosis.

The rearrangement uses TRBV20-1 and TRBJ2-5, with D tentatively TRBD1 (5 bases). The V end lost 6 bases, the J end lost 8 bases, and 10 bases lay between the germline ends. Germline V gene sequence: CDR1 DFQATT, CDR2 SNEGSKA (reference sequence). The CDR3 is 10 amino acids. The CDR3 region has the DNA TGCAGTGCGGCTACAGGAACCCAGTACTTC. Translation gives CSAATGTQYF.

The rearrangement joins TRBV11-2 to TRBJ2-1; D ambiguous. The germline V gene has CDR1 SGHAT and CDR2 FQNNGV. The V and J ends lost 1 base and 3 bases respectively, with 16 bases between them. The CDR3 sequence is 17 residues long. The CDR3 reads CASSLGRTAENYNEQFF. CDR3 nucleotide sequence: TGTGCCAGCAGCTTAGGCCGGACCGCCGAAAACTACAATGAGCAGTTCTTC.

In its sample, this clonotype was seen a few times. V gene TRBV11-2 combines with J gene TRBJ2-5; D uncertain. Per germline, CDR1 SGHAT and CDR2 FQNNGV. The CDR3 contains 15 residues. Trimming shortened V by 5 bases and J by 5 bases, and 18 bases separated the two germline ends. The CDR3 sequence is CASSLVGLAGETQYF. CDR3 bases: TGTGCCAGCAGCCTAGTCGGGCTGGCTGGGGAGACCCAGTACTTC.